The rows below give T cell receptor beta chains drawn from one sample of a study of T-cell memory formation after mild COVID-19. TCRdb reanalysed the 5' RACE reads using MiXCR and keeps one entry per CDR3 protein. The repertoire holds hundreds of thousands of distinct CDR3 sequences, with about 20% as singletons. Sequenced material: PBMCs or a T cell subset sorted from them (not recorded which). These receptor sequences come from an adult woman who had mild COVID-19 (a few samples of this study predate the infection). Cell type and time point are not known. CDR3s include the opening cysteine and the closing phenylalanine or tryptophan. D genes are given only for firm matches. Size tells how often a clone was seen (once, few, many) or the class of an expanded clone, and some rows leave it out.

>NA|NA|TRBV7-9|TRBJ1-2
TGTGCCAGCAGCTCATCCCGGACGACCGACTATGGCTACACCTTC
CASSSSRTTDYGYTF
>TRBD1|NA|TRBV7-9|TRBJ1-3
TGTGCCAGCAGCTTAACGGGACAGGGTTCCGGAAACACCATATATTTT
CASSLTGQGSGNTIYF
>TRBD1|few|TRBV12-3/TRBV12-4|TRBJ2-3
TGTGCCAGCAGTCCTCGGACAGGTTGGGCAGGTTATACGCAGTATTTT
CASSPRTGWAGYTQYF
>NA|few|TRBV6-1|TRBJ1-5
TGTGCCAGCAGGGAGAGGGGGGGTCCCCCCACAAGCAATCAGCCCCAGCATTTT
CASRERGGPPTSNQPQHF
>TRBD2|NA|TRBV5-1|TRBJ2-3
TGCGCCAGCAGTAGCGGGAGGGCCGGCACAGATACGCAGTATTTT
CASSSGRAGTDTQYF
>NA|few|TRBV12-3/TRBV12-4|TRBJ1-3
TGTGCCAGCAGTACAAACAGGGCCTCTGGAAACACCATATATTTT
CASSTNRASGNTIYF
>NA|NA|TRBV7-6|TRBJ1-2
TGTGCCAGCAGCACACCAGGGGCCTATGGCTACACCTTC
CASSTPGAYGYTF
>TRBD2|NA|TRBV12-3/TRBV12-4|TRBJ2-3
TGTGCCAGCAGGCGAGGACTAGCGGGATCCGATACGCAGTATTTT
CASRRGLAGSDTQYF
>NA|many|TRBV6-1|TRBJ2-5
TGTGCCAGCAGTGGATCCGGGACCCCATTGGGGAGGGGGGGAGAAGAGACCCAGTACTTC
CASSGSGTPLGRGGEETQYF
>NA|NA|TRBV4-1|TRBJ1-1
TGCGCCAGCAGCCACCCCGCGGGGACTGAAGCTTTCTTT
CASSHPAGTEAFF
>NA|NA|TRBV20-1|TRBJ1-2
TGCAGTGCTAGAGAGGGGAAAGCTAACTATGGCTACACCTTC
CSAREGKANYGYTF
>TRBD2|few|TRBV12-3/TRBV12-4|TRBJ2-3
TGTGCCAGCGGGGGAGAGCGGGGCCGCACAGATACGCAGTATTTT
CASGGERGRTDTQYF
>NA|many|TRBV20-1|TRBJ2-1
TGCAGTGCCGCAGAGGTGGGGGGCACTCACAATGAGCAGTTCTTC
CSAAEVGGTHNEQFF
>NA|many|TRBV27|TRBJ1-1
TGTGCCAGCAGTTTACTGGGGGCGGGCACTGAAGCTTTCTTT
CASSLLGAGTEAFF
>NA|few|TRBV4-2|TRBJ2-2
TGTGCCAGCAGCCATCCCTCGAGCGGGCTGGACACCGGGGAGCTGTTTTTT
CASSHPSSGLDTGELFF
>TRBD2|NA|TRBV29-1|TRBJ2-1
TGCAGCGTTGAAGGTTATAGCGGGGTCTCCTACAATGAGCAGTTCTTC
CSVEGYSGVSYNEQFF
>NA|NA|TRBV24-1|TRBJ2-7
TGTGCCACCAGTGATTACGGCCAGGGTGGGCACGAGCAGTACTTC
CATSDYGQGGHEQYF
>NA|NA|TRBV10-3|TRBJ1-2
TGTGCCATCAGTGGGGAGAATACAGGGCCTCGTCTCCTTGGCTACACCTTC
CAISGENTGPRLLGYTF
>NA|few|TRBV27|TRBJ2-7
TGTGCCAGCAGTCCCTATATCCTCAAGAGCTCCTACGAGCAGTACTTC
CASSPYILKSSYEQYF
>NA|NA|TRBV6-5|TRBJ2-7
TGTGCCAGCAGTTACGTCAGGCCACCCTACGAGCAGTACTTC
CASSYVRPPYEQYF
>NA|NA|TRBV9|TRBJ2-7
TGTGCCAGCAGCGTAGTACGTTGTCGCGAGCAGTACTTC
CASSVVRCREQYF
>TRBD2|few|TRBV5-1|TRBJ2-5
TGCGCCAGCAGCTTGGACTCTAGCGGGGGGGCTTCGGTGACCCAGTACTTC
CASSLDSSGGASVTQYF
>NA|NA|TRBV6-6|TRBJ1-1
TGTGCCAGCAGTTACTCCGGGACGAACACTGAAGCTTTCTTT
CASSYSGTNTEAFF
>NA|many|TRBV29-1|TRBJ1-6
TGCAGCGTTGAAGACCCTCAACCGCTTTATAATTCACCCCTCCACTTT
CSVEDPQPLYNSPLHF
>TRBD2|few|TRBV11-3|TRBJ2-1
TGTGCCAGCAGCTTAGATAACCGGCTAGCGGGAGGCAATGAGCAGTTCTTC
CASSLDNRLAGGNEQFF
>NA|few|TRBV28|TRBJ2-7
TGTGCCAGCCTCGGGCAGGATCTCCACGAGCAGTACTTC
CASLGQDLHEQYF
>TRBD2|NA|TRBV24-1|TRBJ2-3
TGTGCCACCAGTGCCATAGCGGGAATCACAGATACGCAGTATTTT
CATSAIAGITDTQYF
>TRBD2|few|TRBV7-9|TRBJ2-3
TGTGCCAGCAGCTGGGGGGGGGGACCCCCCGGAGATACGCAGTATTTT
CASSWGGGPPGDTQYF
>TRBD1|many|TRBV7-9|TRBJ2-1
TGTGCCAGCAGCGCCACAGGGGGCCCGTCCAATGAGCAGTTCTTC
CASSATGGPSNEQFF
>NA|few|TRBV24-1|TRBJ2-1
TGTGCCACCAGTGTTACCGGGAGTGTGCAGTTCTTC
CATSVTGSVQFF
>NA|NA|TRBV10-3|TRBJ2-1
TGTGCCATCAGTGAAATCCGGCGGGGCAGGTTCAATGAGCAGTTCTTC
CAISEIRRGRFNEQFF
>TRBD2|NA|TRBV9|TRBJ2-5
TGTGCCAGCAGCGTAGGGACTAGCGGGGGGATAGAGACCCAGTACTTC
CASSVGTSGGIETQYF
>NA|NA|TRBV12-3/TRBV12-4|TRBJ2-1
TGTGCCAGCAGTTTAGCGAGAGTAAATGAGCAGTTCTTC
CASSLARVNEQFF